The T cell receptor (beta chain) described here comes from a study of T cells in Graves' hyperthyroidism and ophthalmopathy. Exclusion criteria comprised uncontrolled infection, other autoimmune disease, pregnancy or lactation. It was RNA transcripts that yielded the amplified TCR beta CDR3 regions. HTBI primers were employed in a first-round RT-PCR of the TCR CDR3. TCRdb analysed the multiplex PCR reads with MiXCR anew, one entry per CDR3 protein. The sample contains a few hundred thousand distinct CDR3 sequences, roughly 50% of which appear only once. The CDR3 sequence is 14 residues long. V trimming: 9 bases; J trimming: 7 bases; junction bases outside the gene matches: 9. Looked up from germline, CDR1 is MGHDK and CDR2 is SYGVNS.

The chain joins TRBV25-1 to TRBJ1-2; 12 bases match TRBD1. Material: peripheral blood or thyroid tissue (not recorded which). The origin of this receptor is a woman under 30 with Graves' hyperthyroidism. CDR3 amino acids: CASGTGGASVGYTF. The DNA of the CDR3 is TGTGCCAGTGGGACAGGGGGCGCATCCGTTGGCTACACCTTC.